This TCR beta chain emerged from a study of Ad26.COV2.S vaccination and SARS-CoV-2 variants. Germline-derived CDR1 and CDR2 are GTSNPN and SVGIG (reference sequence). With 2 bases removed from V and 5 bases from J, the gap between germline ends came to 13 bases. The CDR3 has 13 amino acids. Treatment described: roughly 18 received Ad26.COV2.S at low or high dose, single or two shots; several received placebo; per-sample allocation not given. Sample collection was performed on day 63 after the first vaccine or placebo injection. Assay used: immunoSEQ multiplex PCR; TCRdb lists only in-frame clones, some missing. The sample lists around 300,000 clones, about nine tenths occurring once.

The rearrangement uses TRBV30 and TRBJ2-7; D might be TRBD2 (6 bases). The sequencing used peripheral blood, collected in a trial of Ad26.COV2.S vaccine versus placebo. The clonotype comes from a person between 18 and 65 years old who received the Ad26.COV2.S COVID-19 vaccine or a placebo. Here the CDR3 reads CAWSKSGQDEQYF. The CDR3, as DNA: TGTGCCTGGAGTAAAAGCGGGCAGGACGAGCAGTACTTC.